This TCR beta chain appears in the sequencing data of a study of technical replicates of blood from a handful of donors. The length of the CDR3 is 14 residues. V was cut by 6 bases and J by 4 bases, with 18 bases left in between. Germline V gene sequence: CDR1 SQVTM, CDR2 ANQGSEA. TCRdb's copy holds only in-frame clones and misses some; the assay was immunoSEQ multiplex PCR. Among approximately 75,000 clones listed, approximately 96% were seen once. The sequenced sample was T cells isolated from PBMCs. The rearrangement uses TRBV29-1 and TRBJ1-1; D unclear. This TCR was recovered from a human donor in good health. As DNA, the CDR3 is TGCAGCGTGGAGGACGGAAAAGGTGCCACTGAAGCTTTCTTT. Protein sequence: CSVEDGKGATEAFF.